The 13 T cell receptor beta chains presented below share a single source sample, sequenced in a study of Ad26.COV2.S vaccination and SARS-CoV-2 variants. Measured with immunoSEQ multiplex PCR; TCRdb has only the in-frame clones, and not every one. Of around 270,000 clones listed, roughly 85% are singletons. Noted treatment: roughly 20 received Ad26.COV2.S at low or high dose, single or two shots; about five received placebo; per-sample allocation not given. Samples came from day 63 after the first vaccine or placebo injection. Material: peripheral blood, obtained in a trial of Ad26.COV2.S vaccine versus placebo. These receptors were obtained from a person aged 18-60 years who received the Ad26.COV2.S COVID-19 vaccine or a placebo.

Comments on this clone: A junction end diverges from the germline sequence, so it may reflect a read error. The chain employs TRBV7-9 and TRBJ2-3, with D tentatively TRBD2 (6 bases). The CDR3 covers 12 residues. Germline values: CDR1 SEHNR, CDR2 FQNEAQ (reference sequence). The CDR3 DNA reads as TGTGCCGGCAGCGGGAGCACAGATACGCAGTATTTT. The encoded protein is CAGSGSTDTQYF.

The gene calls are TRBV27 and TRBJ2-2, with 8 bases identical to TRBD1. Germline-derived CDR1 and CDR2 are MNHEY and SMNVEV (reference sequence). The trim removed 3 bases at V and 7 bases at J, leaving 10 bases unmatched. This CDR3 comprises 16 residues. CDR3 region: CASSLSPTGASGELFF. DNA of the CDR3: TGTGCCAGCAGTTTGTCCCCGACAGGGGCGAGCGGGGAGCTGTTTTTT.

The chain couples TRBV6-5 to TRBJ1-5; D gene uncertain. Germline-derived CDR1 and CDR2 are MNHEY and SVGAGI. The CDR3 has 11 residues. Trimming took 3 bases from V and 4 from J, leaving 1 base between them. The CDR3 loop reads CASSYNQPQHF. In nucleotides, the CDR3 is TGTGCCAGCAGTTATAATCAGCCCCAGCATTTT.

V and J are TRBV7-9 and TRBJ2-7; the D gene is possibly TRBD1 (6 bases). V was shortened by 5 bases and J by 4 bases, with 15 bases between the two germline ends. The CDR3 loop spans 14 amino acids. In germline, CDR1 is SEHNR, CDR2 FQNEAQ (reference sequence). The CDR3, as DNA: TGTGCCAGCAGCACCCTGCACAGGGTATACGAGCAGTACGTC. This codes for CASSTLHRVYEQYV.

This sequence joins TRBV4-3 and TRBJ2-7, with 8 bases fitting TRBD2. Trimming at V came to 0 bases and at J to 2 bases, leaving 3 bases not matched to a gene. This CDR3 region has 15 residues. Germline CDR1 LGHNA, CDR2 YSLEER. The CDR3 sequence: CASSQDPGGTYEQYF. For the CDR3, the DNA is TGCGCCAGCAGCCAAGATCCGGGGGGGACCTACGAGCAGTACTTC.

The chain has TRBV19 and TRBJ1-5, with TRBD1 matching 8 bases. The CDR3 extends over 15 amino acids. V was clipped by 3 bases and J by 2 bases; unmatched bases: 3. Germline values: CDR1 LNHDA, CDR2 SQIVND (reference sequence). In nucleotides, the CDR3 is TGTGCCAGTAGTATTCAGGGGGCGGGCAATCAGCCCCAGCATTTT. It codes for CASSIQGAGNQPQHF.

This sequence joins TRBV5-1 and TRBJ2-7, with 11 bases matching TRBD1. Trimming cost V 1 base and J 3 bases; bases outside gene matches: 6. Germline CDR1 and CDR2: SGHRS and YFSETQ. This CDR3 is built from 16 residues. The CDR3 reads CASSLTFGTGGYEQYF. CDR3 nucleotides: TGCGCCAGCAGCTTGACTTTCGGGACAGGGGGCTACGAGCAGTACTTC.

The chain has TRBV6-2 or TRBV6-3 and TRBJ2-1, with TRBD2 matching 14 bases. CDR3 size: 19 residues. Germline V gene sequence: CDR1 MNHEY, CDR2 SVGEGT. The ends lost 2 bases at V and 8 bases at J; junction bases unmatched: 14. The CDR3: CASSYPGLAGAPLRDEQFF. In DNA, the CDR3 is TGTGCCAGCAGTTACCCGGGACTAGCGGGGGCCCCTCTTAGGGATGAGCAGTTCTTC.

The V call is TRBV4-1, the J call TRBJ2-3, with 8 nucleotides matching TRBD2. CDR1 is MGHRA, CDR2 YSYEKL, per germline. The CDR3 runs 16 residues. Trimming took 0 bases from V and 5 from J; bases not matched to a gene: 7. CDR3 in DNA: TGCGCCAGCAGCCAAGAGGGGGCGGGAGGTATAGATACGCAGTATTTT. Translating gives CASSQEGAGGIDTQYF.

A few counts support this clone. J is TRBJ1-4 and V is TRBV12-3 or TRBV12-4; weak D call: TRBD1 (5 bases). The CDR3 loop spans 12 amino acids. V lost 2 bases and J 12 bases, leaving 10 bases between the germline ends. CDR3 coding DNA: TGTGCCAGCAGTTTACAGGGACCACAACTGTTTTTT. Encoded protein: CASSLQGPQLFF.

The rearrangement links TRBV9 to TRBJ2-5; the D gene could be TRBD1 or TRBD2 (6 bases each). Germline V CDR1 and CDR2: SGDLS, YYNGEE. Trimming left V 4 bases short and J 4 bases short, with 29 bases between. The CDR3 length is 19 residues. This CDR3 is CASSPKFGGNWGLVETQYF. The CDR3 region has the DNA TGTGCCAGCAGCCCGAAGTTCGGGGGAAATTGGGGGCTGGTAGAGACCCAGTACTTC.

The V gene is TRBV4-3, the J gene TRBJ2-1; D gene unclear. The CDR3 runs to 16 residues. The germline V and J ends were trimmed by 1 base and 0 bases, with 10 bases remaining between them. Germline CDR1 LGHNA, CDR2 YSLEER. CDR3 loop: CASSQGPPDSYNEQFF. The DNA of the CDR3 is TGCGCCAGCAGCCAAGGCCCCCCGGACTCCTACAATGAGCAGTTCTTC.

This chain links TRBV3-1 (or the pseudogene TRBV3-2) with TRBJ2-7; 7 nucleotides match TRBD2. V lost 1 base and J lost 2; bases outside the gene matches: 5. CDR3 size: 15 residues. Germline V gene data show CDR1 as LGHDT and CDR2 as YNNKEL (reference sequence). CDR3 bases: TGTGCCAGCAGCCAAGGGTGGGGGGGAGCCTACGAGCAGTACGTC. Its translation is CASSQGWGGAYEQYV.